This TCR beta chain derives from a study of cytomegalovirus exposure and HLA in healthy donors. About the study: T cells numbering around 190 million yielded 117 million unique TCR beta sequences in an earlier analysis. Overall study findings and caveats: Another analysis was done later, and it associated 17,000 or so TCR beta sequences with HLA alleles at 0.05 false discovery rate.

V lost 2 bases and J 5 bases, leaving 12 bases between the germline ends. Germline V gives CDR1 ENHRY, CDR2 SYGVKD. This CDR3 spans 14 amino acids. To note about this clone: Its specificity is unknown.

Both 60 Vbeta primers and 13 Jbeta primers went into the PCR. Here immunoSEQ multiplex PCR was the method, and the copy in TCRdb shows in-frame clones only, minus some. Among about 180,000 clones listed, roughly 79% were seen once. The chain joins TRBV10-3 to TRBJ2-5; TRBD2 is a possible D gene (6 bases). The TCR sequence derives from a man aged 35 to 55 in good health and CMV-seropositive. Sequencing input: PBMCs. DNA for the CDR3: TGTGCCATCAGTGAGCCCCGGCTAGCGGAGACCCAGTACTTC. It encodes CAISEPRLAETQYF.